The 11 T cell receptor beta chains listed next were all sequenced from one sample in a study of cytomegalovirus exposure and HLA in healthy donors. Sequencing was performed with immunoSEQ multiplex PCR; in TCRdb, only in-frame clones are kept and a portion is missing. The data hold about 190,000 clones, with about 84% observed a single time. Specimen: PBMCs. The receptors come from a woman between 18 and 30 years old in good health and CMV-seronegative.

This clone was observed a handful of times. The rearrangement uses TRBV4-1 and TRBJ1-2; D gene ambiguous. This CDR3 is built from 14 residues. Trimming removed 4 bases from V and 0 bases from J, with 9 bases in between. Germline CDR1 MGHRA, CDR2 YSYEKL. The DNA of the CDR3 is TGCGCCAGCAGCCCGGGCGGGGCTAACTATGGCTACACCTTC. Amino acids: CASSPGGANYGYTF.

The genes are TRBV30 and TRBJ2-7; the D gene is possibly TRBD1 (6 bases). The germline CDR1 and CDR2 sequences are GTSNPN and SVGIG (reference sequence). The germline V and J ends were trimmed by 0 bases and 6 bases, with 12 bases remaining between them. The CDR3 has 13 amino acids. CDR3 in amino acids: CAWSVGAGREQYF. The DNA for the CDR3 is TGTGCCTGGAGTGTGGGGGCAGGGCGCGAGCAGTACTTC.

The chain joins TRBV9 to TRBJ1-1, with 8 nucleotides matching TRBD1. The CDR3 consists of 19 residues. V lost 3 bases and J lost 3; bases outside the gene matches: 19. Germline CDR1 and CDR2: SGDLS and YYNGEE. In DNA, the CDR3 is TGTGCCAGCAGCGGCGGACCGGGACAGGTAAGAAAGGGGGACACTGAAGCTTTCTTT. It translates to CASSGGPGQVRKGDTEAFF.

J is TRBJ2-5 and V is TRBV5-6; D not certain. Trimming shortened V by 2 bases and J by 1 base, and 12 bases separated the two germline ends. Germline assignment: CDR1 SGHDT and CDR2 YYEEEE. The CDR3 length is 15 residues. The CDR3 nucleotides read TGTGCCAGCAGCTTTAGAGGAACCCCCCAAGAGACCCAGTACTTC. This sequence encodes CASSFRGTPQETQYF.

The J gene is TRBJ1-1, the V gene TRBV7-8; D gene unclear. The CDR3 contains 13 residues. Trimming took 2 bases from V and 3 from J, leaving 7 bases between them. The germline CDR1 and CDR2 sequences are SGHVS and FQNEAQ. The CDR3 region has the DNA TGTGCCAGCAGCTTAAGTCAGGACACTGAAGCTTTCTTT. This translates into CASSLSQDTEAFF. The complete variable domain, with remaining parts taken from reference TRBV7-8 and TRBJ1-1, reads GAGVSQSPRYKVAKRGQDVALRCDPISGHVSLFWYQQALGQGPEFLTYFQNEAQLDKSGLPSDRFFAERPEGSVSTLKIQRTQQEDSAVYLCASSLSQDTEAFFGQGTRLTVV.

The V call is TRBV11-1, the J call TRBJ2-3; the match to TRBD2 covers 8 bases. The CDR3 runs 17 residues. The trim removed 2 bases at V and 3 bases at J, leaving 10 bases unmatched. The V gene's germline CDR1 is SGHAT and CDR2 FQDESV (reference sequence). The CDR3 DNA sequence: TGTGCCAGCAGCTTAACACCCATGAGCGGGGGAACAGATACGCAGTATTTT. Its protein product is CASSLTPMSGGTDTQYF. Drawing the rest from reference TRBV11-1 and TRBJ2-3, the complete variable domain is EAEVAQSPRYKITEKSQAVAFWCDPISGHATLYWYRQILGQGPELLVQFQDESVVDDSQLPKDRFSAERLKGVDSTLKIQPAELGDSAMYLCASSLTPMSGGTDTQYFGPGTRLTVL.

The chain joins TRBV2 to TRBJ1-5; TRBD1 aligns across 10 bases. The V gene's germline CDR1 is SNHLY and CDR2 FYNNEI. The CDR3 has 17 residues. V lost 4 bases to trimming and J lost 0 bases; unmatched junction nucleotides: 6. The CDR3 DNA is TGTGCCAGCAGTGGAGGACAGGGGGATAATAGCAATCAGCCCCAGCATTTT. Protein: CASSGGQGDNSNQPQHF.

This clone was recorded once. This chain connects TRBV5-1 to TRBJ1-2; D may be TRBD1 (6 bases). Germline CDR1 is SGHRS and CDR2 is YFSETQ. The CDR3 consists of 14 residues. V was cut by 1 base and J by 6 bases, with 13 bases left in between. The CDR3 sequence: CASSLTARGHGYTF. The CDR3, as DNA: TGCGCCAGCAGCTTGACAGCCAGGGGCCATGGCTACACCTTC.

The CDR3 protein is CASRPYRGNQPQHF. In DNA, the CDR3 is TGCGCCAGCAGGCCTTACAGAGGGAATCAGCCCCAGCATTTT. The chain carries TRBV10-2 and TRBJ1-5; no firm D call. Between the trimmed V and J ends, which lost 6 bases and 4 bases, there was a span of 13 bases. Germline assignment: CDR1 WSHSY and CDR2 SAAADI. The CDR3 is 14 amino acids.

The V call is TRBV2, the J call TRBJ2-7; D is undetermined. Germline V gene lookup returns CDR1 SNHLY and CDR2 FYNNEI. This CDR3 contains 12 residues. V was clipped by 5 bases and J by 3 bases, with 8 bases between them. CDR3 loop: CASSRRLYEQYF. DNA for the CDR3: TGTGCCAGCAGTCGCAGACTCTACGAGCAGTACTTC.

The rearrangement uses TRBV5-6 and TRBJ2-2, with D possibly being TRBD2 (6 bases). Germline-derived CDR1 and CDR2 are SGHDT and YYEEEE. Trimming cost V 5 bases and J 3 bases, with 17 bases left between them. The CDR3 spans 16 residues. CDR3 protein: CASSLLGGEYTGELFF. For the CDR3, the DNA is TGTGCCAGCAGTTTACTGGGCGGGGAATACACCGGGGAGCTGTTTTTT.